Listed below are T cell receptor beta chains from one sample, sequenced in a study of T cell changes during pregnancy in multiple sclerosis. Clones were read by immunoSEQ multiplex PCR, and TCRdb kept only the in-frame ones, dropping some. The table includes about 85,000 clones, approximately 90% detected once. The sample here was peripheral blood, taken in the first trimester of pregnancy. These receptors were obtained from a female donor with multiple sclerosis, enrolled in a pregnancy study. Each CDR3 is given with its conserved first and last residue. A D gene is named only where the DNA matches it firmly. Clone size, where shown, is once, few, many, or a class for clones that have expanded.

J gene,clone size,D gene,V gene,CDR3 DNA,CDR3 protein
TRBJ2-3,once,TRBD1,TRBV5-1,TGCGCCAGCAGCTTTAGGACAGGGGGCGAGAAGGGCACAGATACGCAGTATTTT,CASSFRTGGEKGTDTQYF
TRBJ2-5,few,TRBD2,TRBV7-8,TGTGCCAGCAGCTTAAATAGCGGGGTCCAAGAGACCCAGTACTTC,CASSLNSGVQETQYF
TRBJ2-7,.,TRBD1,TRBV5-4,TGTGCCAGCAGCTTGGGACAGGGCTCCTACGAGCAGTACTTC,CASSLGQGSYEQYF
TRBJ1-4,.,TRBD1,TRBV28,TGTGCCAGCAGAGGGACCGACAGGGAGAGGGAAAAACTGTTTTTT,CASRGTDREREKLFF
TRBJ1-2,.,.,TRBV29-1,TGCAGCGTTGTCCACGGTATCTATGGCTACACCTTC,CSVVHGIYGYTF
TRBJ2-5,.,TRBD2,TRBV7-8,TGTGCCAGCAGCTTAGAAATACTAGCGAAAGAGACCCAGTACTTC,CASSLEILAKETQYF
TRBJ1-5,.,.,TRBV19,TGTGCCAGTACCTATAACAGCTACAATCAGCCCCAGCATTTT,CASTYNSYNQPQHF
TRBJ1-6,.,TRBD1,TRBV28,TGTGCCAGCAGTTCACCGGGACAGGGGGACTCACCCCTCCACTTT,CASSSPGQGDSPLHF
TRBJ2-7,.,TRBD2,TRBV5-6,TGTGCCAGCCGACATAACGGGGGGAGCTCCTACGAGCAGTACTTC,CASRHNGGSSYEQYF
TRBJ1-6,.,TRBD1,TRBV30,TGTGCCTGGAGTCTCGGGACAGGGGATTCACCCCTCCACTTT,CAWSLGTGDSPLHF
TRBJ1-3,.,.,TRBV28,TGTGCCAGCAGTACTCCCCCCGTTGGAAACACCATATATTTT,CASSTPPVGNTIYF
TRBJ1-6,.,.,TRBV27,TGTGCCAGCAGTTTATCAGGGGTGGATTCACCCCTCCACTTT,CASSLSGVDSPLHF
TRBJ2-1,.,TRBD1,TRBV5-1,TGCGCCAGCGTGGCCGACAGGGTCTACAATGAGCAGTTCTTC,CASVADRVYNEQFF
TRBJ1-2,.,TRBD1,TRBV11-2,TGTGCCAGCAAGGGACAGCTCTATGGCTACACCTTC,CASKGQLYGYTF
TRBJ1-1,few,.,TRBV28,TGTGCCAGCAGTTCAACGGTGAACACTGAAGCTTTCTTT,CASSSTVNTEAFF
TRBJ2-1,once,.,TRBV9,TGTGCCAGCAGCAAAGACACCCCGCCGGGGAATGAGCAGTTCTTC,CASSKDTPPGNEQFF
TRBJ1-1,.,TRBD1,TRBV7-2,TGTGCCAGCAGCTTAACGACAGGGGCGAACACTGAAGCTTTCTTT,CASSLTTGANTEAFF
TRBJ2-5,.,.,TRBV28,TGTGCCAGCAGTCAGGGTCGCGAGGAGACCCAGTACTTC,CASSQGREETQYF
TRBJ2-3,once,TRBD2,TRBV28,TGTGCCAGCAGTTCCCCGCGGGAGGCGGGAGATACGCAGTATTTT,CASSSPREAGDTQYF
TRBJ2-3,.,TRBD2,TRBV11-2,TGTGCCAGCAGCCCCCCCCTGGCGGGAGAGAGCACAGATACGCAGTATTTT,CASSPPLAGESTDTQYF
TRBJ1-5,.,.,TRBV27,TGTGCCAGCAGTGACCCAGGTCAGCCCCAGCATTTT,CASSDPGQPQHF
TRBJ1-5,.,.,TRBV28,TGTGCCAGCAGTTTAACGGGGGGCAAGGGACAGCCCCAGCATTTT,CASSLTGGKGQPQHF
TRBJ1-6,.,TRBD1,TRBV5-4,TGTGCCAGCAGCCGTAAGACAGGGGCCGAGGATTCACCCCTCCACTTT,CASSRKTGAEDSPLHF
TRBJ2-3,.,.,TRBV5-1,TGCGCCAGCAGCTTGGAAGCGGACCAACAGCGGCAGTATTTT,CASSLEADQQRQYF
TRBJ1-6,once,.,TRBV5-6,TGTGCCAGCAGCTTGGAACAGCCAGATTCACCCCTCCACTTT,CASSLEQPDSPLHF
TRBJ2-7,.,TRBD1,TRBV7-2,TGTGCCAGCAGCTTAGGTCGCAGGGGGCTCGAGCAGTACTTC,CASSLGRRGLEQYF
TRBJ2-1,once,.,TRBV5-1,TGCGCCAGCAGCTTGGTGGTAGCGGACTACAATGAGCAGTTCTTC,CASSLVVADYNEQFF
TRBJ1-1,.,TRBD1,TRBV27,TGTGCCAGCAGTCTGACAAAGGGGGCCAGCACTGAAGCTTTCTTT,CASSLTKGASTEAFF